The rows below give T cell receptor beta chains drawn from one sample of a study of T cell changes during pregnancy in multiple sclerosis. Sequencing used immunoSEQ multiplex PCR; TCRdb keeps in-frame clones, though not all of them. The data contain around 70,000 clones, almost 95% of them seen just once; the ten biggest clones take up 2% to 2.5%. Sequencing used peripheral blood, obtained before pregnancy. All receptors come from a female donor with multiple sclerosis, enrolled in a pregnancy study. Each CDR3 is given with its conserved first and last residue. Fields, in order: V gene, clone size, CDR3 protein. Rows may omit the clone size; those that give it use once, few, many or a size class.

>TRBV2|.
CASKGGSISVSIQYF
>TRBV30|.
CAWSVSFVGAEQYF
>TRBV5-1|.
CASSFRTSGNEQFF
>TRBV20-1|.
CSAPSGSEQFF
>TRBV18|.
CASSPGTGKETQYF
>TRBV4-2|.
CASSPEASGDYNEQFF
>TRBV9|.
CASSVGGGRALGGELFF
>TRBV7-9|.
CASSSERHTYTEAFF
>TRBV5-1|.
CASSLAGTGVGYTF
>TRBV19|.
CASSTGQGTTETQYF
>TRBV7-2|.
CASSFQRWTSGMSSDTQYF
>TRBV19|.
CASRPTGTGMNTEAFF
>TRBV9|few
CASSLRGRETDTQYF
>TRBV5-6|.
CASSLDGKGPASLNTEAFF
>TRBV5-1|.
CASSLVGVDTEAFF
>TRBV5-4|.
CAVGGDREKDTQYF
>TRBV5-4|.
CASSLAGATGVGTEAFF
>TRBV7-6|.
CASTLRRAGSVTTEAFF
>TRBV6-1|.
CASRGDSQLYGYTF
>TRBV5-6|.
CASSLGLAVYEQYF
>TRBV6-1|.
CASSEVTSGGYEQYF
>TRBV18|.
CASSPSFGDEQFF
>TRBV6-1|.
CASSVLVGTGELFF
>TRBV11-3|.
CASSAPGTGADTQYF
>TRBV9|.
CASSVESWGEGGYTF
>TRBV19|once
CASSSDLPGLAGGPPYEQYF
>TRBV11-3|.
CASSPGTGVTDTQYF
>TRBV29-1|.
CSVEDPGQGDYGYTF